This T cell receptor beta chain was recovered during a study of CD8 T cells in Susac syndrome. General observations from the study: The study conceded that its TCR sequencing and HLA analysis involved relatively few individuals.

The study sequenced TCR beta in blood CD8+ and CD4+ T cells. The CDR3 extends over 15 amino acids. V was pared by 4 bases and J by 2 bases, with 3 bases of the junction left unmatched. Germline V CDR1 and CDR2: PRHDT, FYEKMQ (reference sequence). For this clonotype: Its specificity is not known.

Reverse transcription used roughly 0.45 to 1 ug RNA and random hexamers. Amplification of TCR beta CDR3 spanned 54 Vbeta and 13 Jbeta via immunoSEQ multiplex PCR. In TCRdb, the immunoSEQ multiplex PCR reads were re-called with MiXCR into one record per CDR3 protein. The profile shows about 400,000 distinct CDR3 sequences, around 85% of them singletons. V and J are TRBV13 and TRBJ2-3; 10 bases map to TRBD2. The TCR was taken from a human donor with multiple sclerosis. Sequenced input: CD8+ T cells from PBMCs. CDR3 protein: CASSYGTSDTDTQYF. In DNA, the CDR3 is TGTGCCAGCAGCTACGGGACTAGCGACACAGATACGCAGTATTTT.